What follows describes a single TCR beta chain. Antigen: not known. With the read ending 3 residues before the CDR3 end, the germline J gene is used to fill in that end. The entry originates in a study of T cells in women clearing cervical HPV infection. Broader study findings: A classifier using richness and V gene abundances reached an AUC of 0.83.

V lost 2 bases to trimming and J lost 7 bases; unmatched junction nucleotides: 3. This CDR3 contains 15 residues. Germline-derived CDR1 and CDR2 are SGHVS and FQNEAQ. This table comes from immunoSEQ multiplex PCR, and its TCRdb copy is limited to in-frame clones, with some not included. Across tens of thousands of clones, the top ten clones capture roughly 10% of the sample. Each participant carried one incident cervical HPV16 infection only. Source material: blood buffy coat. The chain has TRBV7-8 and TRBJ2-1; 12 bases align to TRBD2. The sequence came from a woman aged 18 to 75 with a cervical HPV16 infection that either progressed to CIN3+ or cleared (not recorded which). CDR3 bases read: TGTGCCAGCAGCTTAAGCCTAGCGGGAGGGAATGAG. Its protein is CASSLSLAGGNE. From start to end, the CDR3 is CASSLSLAGGNEQFF.